This T cell receptor (beta chain) was found in a study of blood T cell repertoires in COVID-19 (dated by TCRdb to the early 2020s). The study in broad terms: Samples covering the acute and convalescent phases of COVID-19 were provided by collaborators in the United States, Italy and Spain. The prospective study material was composed of cDNA or gDNA derived from T cells, B-cell-depleted T cells, or PBMCs. Deeply sampled blood TCRbeta repertoires from subjects exposed to, actively infected with, or recovered from COVID-19 were included in the dataset. A freely available public database, intended as a resource for researchers studying the immune response to SARS-CoV-2, is where the repertoires were released. The samples were drawn from the first 160 participants of the ongoing ImmuneRACE study and from under 1,500 subjects provided by 6 global collaborators. Nearly every sample came with metadata listing a de-identified subject ID, COVID-19 status, age in years and sex. Where available, HLA class I and class II types were taken from metadata supplied by the sample provider and were not determined by assay-based typing.

Participants in the prospective study were aged roughly 18 to 95 years, lived in about two dozen United States geographic areas, and enrolled through a virtual design. In the prospective study, participants were assigned to cohorts based on the clinical history participants reported in a screening survey and a study questionnaire. ImmuneRACE Cohort 3 recovered participants were defined by two consecutive negative NP/OP PCR tests, healthcare professional clearance, or symptom resolution. In the prospective study, whole blood, serum and a nasopharyngeal or oropharyngeal swab were collected from each participant by mobile phlebotomists. Over a roughly 2-month period, participants in the prospective study had the option of providing additional blood draws and questionnaires. Before DNA extraction, prospective study blood samples were shipped either frozen or at room temperature. TCRbeta CDR3 regions were amplified from genomic DNA by means of the immunoSEQ Assay, a bias-controlled multiplex PCR. Regarding the original processing steps: Nucleated cell counts per sample were estimated from amplification of reference gene primers within the assay. Sequence reads were collapsed and filtered to measure the absolute abundance of every unique TCRbeta CDR3 rearrangement. For each sample, productive Simpson clonality was calculated as the square root of Simpson's diversity index over productive rearrangements. TCRdb took over this immuneACCESS table, retaining in-frame rearrangements with V and J assigned. Such tables are incomplete; in checked studies, under half of the missing clones stem from an unresolved V gene, and the remainder is unexplained. Clone size and the V and J calls come from that table; the DNA yielded D and trimming. For this sample there are 200,000 to 250,000 clones; 70% to 85% appear just once. Around 1.8% of the sample is in the top ten clones.

CDR1 and CDR2, looked up from the germline V gene, are SNHLY and FYNNEI. The CDR3, cysteine through phenylalanine, is 15 amino acids long. Left in the record is the CDR3 DNA by itself, 45 bases read in frame from the first base. Deletion took 6 bases off V and 0 bases off J, with a span of 12 bases between the germline ends. Remarks on this clone: What antigen it recognizes has not been identified. No clone much larger than this one lies a single base away; base qualities are absent.

The study at large found these results: The amount of clinical and demographic metadata varied by source and participant and was provided uncurated.

Recombination joined TRBV2 with TRBJ1-5, and perhaps TRBD1 as D gene, on 6 matching bases. The sequencing input was PBMCs or T cells enriched from blood (not recorded which). The TCR was taken from a man aged 55-75 years who had recovered from COVID-19. The CDR3 amino acid sequence is: CASRDQGYSNQPQHF. In nucleotide form, the sequence is TGTGCCAGCAGGGACCAGGGGTATAGCAATCAGCCCCAGCATTTT.